A single sample is the source of the 2 T cell receptor beta chains below, sequenced in a study of blood T cell repertoires in COVID-19. This table comes from immunoSEQ multiplex PCR, and its TCRdb copy is limited to in-frame clones, with some not included. The data show 220,000 or so clones, roughly 84% seen once. Sequencing used PBMCs or T cells enriched from blood (not recorded which). These receptors all stem from a woman between 35 and 50 years old who had recovered from COVID-19.

Written as DNA, the CDR3 is TGTGCCAGCAGCTTAGATCCAGGGACAGGAGATGGCTACACCTTC. Its protein product is CASSLDPGTGDGYTF. This rearrangement joins TRBV7-2 to TRBJ1-2, with TRBD1 matching 8 bases. CDR3 length equals 15 residues. Per the germline V gene, CDR1 is SGHTA and CDR2 is FQGNSA. J lost 6 bases, V lost 1 base, and 7 bases had no gene match.

This chain joins TRBV12-5 and TRBJ2-7; D is uncertain. The germline CDR1 and CDR2 sequences are LGHNT and FRNRAP. The ends were cut back, 8 bases at V and 4 bases at J, with 15 bases in the middle. CDR3 size: 13 residues. Written as DNA, the CDR3 is TGTGCTAGTAGAAGGAGTGGGTTATACGAGCAGTACGTC. It specifies CASRRSGLYEQYV.